This T cell receptor beta chain was documented in a study of T cells in Graves' hyperthyroidism and ophthalmopathy. With respect to this clonotype: The target antigen is unknown.

Using RNA transcripts as the source, TCR beta CDR3 regions were amplified. A set of HTBI primers served as the primers for a first-round RT-PCR of the TCR CDR3. TCRdb re-called the multiplex PCR reads through MiXCR, storing one row per CDR3 protein. The table has about half a million distinct CDR3 sequences, around 21% seen once. Study results and limitations: Median prediction lead before ophthalmopathy onset was about 6.5 months with the model.

The clonotype comes from a man younger than 30 with Graves' hyperthyroidism. The sequenced sample was blood.

The CDR3 coding sequence is TGTGCCAGCAGCGGGAGTCCCACCTACGAGCAGTACTTC. It specifies CASSGSPTYEQYF. This chain connects TRBV7-6 to TRBJ2-7; the D gene is possibly TRBD2 (5 bases). Trimming removed 5 bases from V and 2 bases from J, with 10 bases in between. Germline lookup yields CDR1 SGHVS and CDR2 FNYEAQ. The CDR3 is made up of 13 amino acids.